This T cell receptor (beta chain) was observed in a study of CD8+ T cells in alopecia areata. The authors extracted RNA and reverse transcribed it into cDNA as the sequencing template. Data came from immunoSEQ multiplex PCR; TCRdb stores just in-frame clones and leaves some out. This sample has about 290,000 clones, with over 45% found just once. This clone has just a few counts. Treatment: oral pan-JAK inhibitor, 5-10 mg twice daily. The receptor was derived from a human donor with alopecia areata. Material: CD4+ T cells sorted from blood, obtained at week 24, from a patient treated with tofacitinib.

The CDR3 sequence is CSVAGTSGGVSSYEQYF. The CDR3 DNA sequence: TGCAGCGTTGCCGGGACTAGCGGGGGAGTGAGCTCCTACGAGCAGTACTTC. The chain uses TRBV29-1 and TRBJ2-7; 14 bases align to TRBD2. J gave up 0 bases and V 4 bases, and 8 bases lay outside the gene matches. Germline V gives CDR1 SQVTM, CDR2 ANQGSEA. The CDR3 contains 17 residues.